This is a list of T cell receptor beta chains from one sample in a study of blood T cell repertoires in COVID-19. Sequencing was performed with immunoSEQ multiplex PCR; in TCRdb, only in-frame clones are kept and a portion is missing. The top ten clones hold around 2.5% of a sample with over 75,000 clones, around 93% of them seen once. The material sequenced was peripheral blood. The receptors originated from a human donor with active COVID-19. The donor label of this sample is uncertain. Each CDR3 is given with its conserved first and last residue. Fields, in order: clone size, D gene, J gene, V gene, CDR3 DNA, CDR3 protein. A D gene is named only where the DNA matches it firmly. For some rows the clone size is stated as once, few or many, or as a class when expanded; others skip it.

clone size: NA; D gene: TRBD1; J gene: TRBJ1-1; V gene: TRBV7-3; CDR3 DNA: TGTGCCAGCAGCTTAGTGACAGGGGCTGAAGCTTTCTTT; CDR3 protein: CASSLVTGAEAFF
clone size: NA; D gene: NA; J gene: TRBJ2-1; V gene: TRBV4-2; CDR3 DNA: TGTGCCAGCAGCCAAGTAAAGTCAGCGGGCTTATACAATGAGCAGTTCTTC; CDR3 protein: CASSQVKSAGLYNEQFF
clone size: NA; D gene: NA; J gene: TRBJ1-6; V gene: TRBV5-4; CDR3 DNA: TGTGCCAGCAGCTTGGGGGAGGCACCCCTCCACTTT; CDR3 protein: CASSLGEAPLHF
clone size: few; D gene: NA; J gene: TRBJ2-7; V gene: TRBV10-1; CDR3 DNA: TGCGCCAGCAGCCCCTCAGGGTTCTACGAGCAGTACTTC; CDR3 protein: CASSPSGFYEQYF
clone size: NA; D gene: NA; J gene: TRBJ1-4; V gene: TRBV6-5; CDR3 DNA: TGTGCCAGCAGACACGAGCGGGGAGCTAATGAAAAACTGTTTTTT; CDR3 protein: CASRHERGANEKLFF
clone size: NA; D gene: NA; J gene: TRBJ1-1; V gene: TRBV29-1; CDR3 DNA: TGCAGCGTTACGGGGGCTTTCTTT; CDR3 protein: CSVTGAFF
clone size: NA; D gene: TRBD2; J gene: TRBJ2-3; V gene: TRBV5-5; CDR3 DNA: TGTGCCAGCAGCTTGGAAGGTAGCGGGGGCACAGATACGCAGTATTTT; CDR3 protein: CASSLEGSGGTDTQYF
clone size: NA; D gene: NA; J gene: TRBJ2-4; V gene: TRBV7-9; CDR3 DNA: TGTGCCAGCAGCCTAGCTAGCGAAAACATTCAGTACTTC; CDR3 protein: CASSLASENIQYF
clone size: NA; D gene: NA; J gene: TRBJ1-4; V gene: TRBV7-9; CDR3 DNA: TGTGCCAGCAGCTACACAGGGATTACTAATGAAAAACTGTTTTTT; CDR3 protein: CASSYTGITNEKLFF
clone size: NA; D gene: TRBD1; J gene: TRBJ2-5; V gene: TRBV4-1; CDR3 DNA: TGCGCCAGCAGCCAAGAGCCCCTCGCGGCTCCGGGACAGGGCACTTGGGAGACCCAGTACTTC; CDR3 protein: CASSQEPLAAPGQGTWETQYF
clone size: NA; D gene: TRBD2; J gene: TRBJ2-1; V gene: TRBV19; CDR3 DNA: TGTGCCAGTAGTATGTACGGGGGGGCCTACAATGAGCAGTTCTTC; CDR3 protein: CASSMYGGAYNEQFF
clone size: NA; D gene: NA; J gene: TRBJ1-1; V gene: TRBV5-4; CDR3 DNA: TGTGCCAGCAGCTTTAATGGGGGCGCTGAAGCTTTCTTT; CDR3 protein: CASSFNGGAEAFF
clone size: NA; D gene: NA; J gene: TRBJ1-6; V gene: TRBV3-1/TRBV3-2; CDR3 DNA: TGTGCCAGCAGCCCGGACAGCTCCTATAATTCACCCCTCCACTTT; CDR3 protein: CASSPDSSYNSPLHF
clone size: NA; D gene: TRBD2; J gene: TRBJ2-1; V gene: TRBV6-5; CDR3 DNA: TGTGCCAGCATAGCGGGGACGCATGAGCAGTTCTTC; CDR3 protein: CASIAGTHEQFF
clone size: NA; D gene: TRBD1; J gene: TRBJ2-7; V gene: TRBV9; CDR3 DNA: TGTGCCAGCAGCGCCGGGGACAGGGCCTACGAGCAGTACTTC; CDR3 protein: CASSAGDRAYEQYF
clone size: NA; D gene: NA; J gene: TRBJ2-3; V gene: TRBV4-1; CDR3 DNA: TGCGCCAGCAGCCAACCCGCCAAGCACGGTAGCACAGATACGCAGTATTTT; CDR3 protein: CASSQPAKHGSTDTQYF
clone size: NA; D gene: TRBD1; J gene: TRBJ1-1; V gene: TRBV7-9; CDR3 DNA: TGTGCCAGCAGCTTAGGGGGACAGGGCGGCCGGGCTGAAGCTTTCTTT; CDR3 protein: CASSLGGQGGRAEAFF